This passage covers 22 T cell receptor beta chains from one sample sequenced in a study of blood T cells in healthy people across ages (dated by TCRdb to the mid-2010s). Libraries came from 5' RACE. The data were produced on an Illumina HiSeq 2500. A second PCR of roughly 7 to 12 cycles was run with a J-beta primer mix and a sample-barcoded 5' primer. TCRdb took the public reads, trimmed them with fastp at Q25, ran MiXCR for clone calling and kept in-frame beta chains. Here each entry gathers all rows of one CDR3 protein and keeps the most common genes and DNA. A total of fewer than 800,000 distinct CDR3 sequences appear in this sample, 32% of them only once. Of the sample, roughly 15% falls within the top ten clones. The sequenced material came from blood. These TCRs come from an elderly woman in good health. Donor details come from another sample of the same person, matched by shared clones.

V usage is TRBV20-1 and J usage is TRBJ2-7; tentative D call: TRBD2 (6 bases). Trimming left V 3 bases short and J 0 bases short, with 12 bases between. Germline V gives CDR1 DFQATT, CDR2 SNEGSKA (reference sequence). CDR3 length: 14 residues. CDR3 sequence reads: CSARRGGTSYEQYF. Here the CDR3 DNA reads TGCAGTGCTAGGAGAGGCGGGACCTCCTACGAGCAGTACTTC.

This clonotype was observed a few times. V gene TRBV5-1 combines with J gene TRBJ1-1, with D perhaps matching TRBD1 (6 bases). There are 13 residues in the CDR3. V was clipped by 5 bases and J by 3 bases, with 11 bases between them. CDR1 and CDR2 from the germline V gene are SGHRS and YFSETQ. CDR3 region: CASRSGVDTEAFF. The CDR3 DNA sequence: TGCGCCAGCAGGTCAGGGGTGGACACTGAAGCTTTCTTT.

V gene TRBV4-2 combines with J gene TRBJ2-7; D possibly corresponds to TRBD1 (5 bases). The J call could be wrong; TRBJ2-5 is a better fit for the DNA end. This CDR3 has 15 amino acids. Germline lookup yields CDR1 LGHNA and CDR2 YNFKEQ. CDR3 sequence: CASSQDRAGLETQYF. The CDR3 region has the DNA TGTGCCAGCAGCCAAGATCGGGCAGGGTTGGAGACCCAGTACTTC.

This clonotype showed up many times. CDR3: CASIGNLGDTQYF. The CDR3 nucleotides are TGTGCCAGCATAGGGAACCTCGGGGATACGCAGTATTTT. The rearrangement links TRBV28 to TRBJ2-3; D is ambiguous. V was shortened by 7 bases and J by 6 bases, with 14 bases between the two germline ends. Per germline, CDR1 MDHEN and CDR2 SYDVKM. This CDR3 region has 13 residues.

For the CDR3, the DNA is TGCAGTGCTTCGGGACAGACTACCTACGAGCAGTACTTC. Residues: CSASGQTTYEQYF. The chain links TRBV20-1 to TRBJ2-4, with 7 positions matching TRBD1. The end of the DNA fits TRBJ2-7 better, so the J call may be wrong. Germline V gene lookup returns CDR1 DFQATT and CDR2 SNEGSKA (reference sequence). This CDR3 has 13 amino acids.

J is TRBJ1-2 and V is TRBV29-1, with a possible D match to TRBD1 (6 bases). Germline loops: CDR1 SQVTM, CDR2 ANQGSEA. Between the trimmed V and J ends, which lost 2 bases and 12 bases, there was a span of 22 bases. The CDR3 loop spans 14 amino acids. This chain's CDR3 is CSVEIQGILGGHTF. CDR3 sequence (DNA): TGCAGCGTTGAAATCCAGGGGATCCTCGGAGGCCACACCTTC.

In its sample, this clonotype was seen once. CDR3 sequence: CASSLEGSGREQFF. DNA for the CDR3: TGTGCCAGCAGCTTAGAGGGTAGCGGCCGCGAGCAGTTCTTC. The chain combines TRBV7-3 with TRBJ2-1, with D perhaps TRBD2 (6 bases). V shed 2 bases and J shed 10 bases, with 15 bases lying between them. Per germline, CDR1 SGHTA and CDR2 FQGTGA. The CDR3 contains 14 residues.

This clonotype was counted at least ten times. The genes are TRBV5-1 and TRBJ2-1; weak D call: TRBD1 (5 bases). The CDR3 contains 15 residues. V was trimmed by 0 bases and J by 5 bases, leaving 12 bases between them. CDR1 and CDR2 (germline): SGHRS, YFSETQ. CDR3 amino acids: CASSLEAGSNNEQFF. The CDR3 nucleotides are TGCGCCAGCAGCTTGGAGGCAGGGTCCAACAATGAGCAGTTCTTC.

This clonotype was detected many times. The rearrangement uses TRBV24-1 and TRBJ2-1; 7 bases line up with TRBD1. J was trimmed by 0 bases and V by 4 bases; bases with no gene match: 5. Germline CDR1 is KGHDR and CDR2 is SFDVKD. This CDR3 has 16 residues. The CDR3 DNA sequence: TGTGCCACCAGTGAGGGGACAGCCAGCTCCTACAATGAGCAGTTCTTC. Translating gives CATSEGTASSYNEQFF.

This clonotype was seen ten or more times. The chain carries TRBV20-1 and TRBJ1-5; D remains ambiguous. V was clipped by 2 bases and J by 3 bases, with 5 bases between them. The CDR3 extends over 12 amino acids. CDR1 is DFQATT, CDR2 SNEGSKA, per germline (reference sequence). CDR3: CSARQDNQPQHF. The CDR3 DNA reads TGCAGTGCTAGACAGGACAATCAGCCCCAGCATTTT.

The CDR3 DNA is TGTGCCAGCAGTTTAGACTCAGGGAGAAACACTGAAGCTTTCTTT. Protein sequence: CASSLDSGRNTEAFF. The chain carries TRBV27 and TRBJ1-1; maybe TRBD1 (5 bases). The CDR3 runs 15 residues. V gave up 2 bases and J gave up 2 bases, with 12 bases separating them. CDR1 and CDR2 (germline): MNHEY, SMNVEV (reference sequence).

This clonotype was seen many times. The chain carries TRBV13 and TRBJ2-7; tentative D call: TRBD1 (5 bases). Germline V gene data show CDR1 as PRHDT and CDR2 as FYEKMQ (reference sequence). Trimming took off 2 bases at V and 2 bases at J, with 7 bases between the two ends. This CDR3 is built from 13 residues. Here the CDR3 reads CASSLTGTYEQYF. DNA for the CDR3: TGTGCCAGCAGCTTAACAGGTACCTACGAGCAGTACTTC.

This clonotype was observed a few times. CDR3 loop: CASGVSFFQPQHF. The CDR3 DNA is TGTGCCAGCGGGGTGAGCTTTTTTCAGCCCCAGCATTTT. The gene calls are TRBV2 and TRBJ1-5, with unresolved D. The CDR3 runs to 13 residues. V lost 8 bases, J lost 6 bases, and 14 bases lay in between. Germline-derived CDR1 and CDR2 are SNHLY and FYNNEI.

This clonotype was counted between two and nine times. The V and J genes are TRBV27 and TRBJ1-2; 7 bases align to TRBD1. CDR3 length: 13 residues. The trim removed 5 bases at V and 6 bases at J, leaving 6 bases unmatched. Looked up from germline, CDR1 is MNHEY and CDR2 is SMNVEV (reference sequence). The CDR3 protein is CASSPGTVHGYTF. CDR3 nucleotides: TGTGCCAGCAGTCCAGGGACAGTACATGGCTACACCTTC.

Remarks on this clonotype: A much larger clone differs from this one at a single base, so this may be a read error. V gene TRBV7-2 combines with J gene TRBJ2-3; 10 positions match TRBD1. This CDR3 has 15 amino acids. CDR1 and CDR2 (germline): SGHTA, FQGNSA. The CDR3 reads CAGSLDRGHTDTQYF. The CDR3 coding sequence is TGTGCCGGCAGCCTCGACAGGGGGCACACAGATACGCAGTATTTT. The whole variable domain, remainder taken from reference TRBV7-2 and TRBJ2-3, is GAGVSQSPSNKVTEKGKDVELRCDPISGHTALYWYRQSLGQGLEFLIYFQGNSAPDKSGLPSDRFSAERTGGSVSTLTIQRTQQEDSAVYLCAGSLDRGHTDTQYFGPGTRLTVL.

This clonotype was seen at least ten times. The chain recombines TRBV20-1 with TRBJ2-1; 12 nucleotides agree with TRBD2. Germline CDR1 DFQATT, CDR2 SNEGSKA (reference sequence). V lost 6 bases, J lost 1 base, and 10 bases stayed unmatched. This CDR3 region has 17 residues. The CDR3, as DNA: TGCAGTGCCAATCTAGGACTAGCGGGGCTATCCTACAATGAGCAGTTCTTC. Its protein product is CSANLGLAGLSYNEQFF.

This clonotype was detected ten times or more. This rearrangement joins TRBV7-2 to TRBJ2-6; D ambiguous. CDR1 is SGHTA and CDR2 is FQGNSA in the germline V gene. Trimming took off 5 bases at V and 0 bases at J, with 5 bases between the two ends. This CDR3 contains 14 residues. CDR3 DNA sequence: TGTGCCAGCAGCCTCAACTCTGGGGCCAACGTCCTGACTTTC. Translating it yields CASSLNSGANVLTF. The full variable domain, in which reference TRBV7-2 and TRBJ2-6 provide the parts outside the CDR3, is GAGVSQSPSNKVTEKGKDVELRCDPISGHTALYWYRQSLGQGLEFLIYFQGNSAPDKSGLPSDRFSAERTGGSVSTLTIQRTQQEDSAVYLCASSLNSGANVLTFGAGSRLTVL.

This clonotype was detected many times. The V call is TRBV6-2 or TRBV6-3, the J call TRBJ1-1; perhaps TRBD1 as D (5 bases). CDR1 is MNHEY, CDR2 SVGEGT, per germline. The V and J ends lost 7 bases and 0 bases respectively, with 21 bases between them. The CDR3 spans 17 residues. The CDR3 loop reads CASIKGPDLVMNTEAFF. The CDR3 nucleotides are TGTGCCAGCATCAAGGGGCCGGATCTTGTTATGAACACTGAAGCTTTCTTT.

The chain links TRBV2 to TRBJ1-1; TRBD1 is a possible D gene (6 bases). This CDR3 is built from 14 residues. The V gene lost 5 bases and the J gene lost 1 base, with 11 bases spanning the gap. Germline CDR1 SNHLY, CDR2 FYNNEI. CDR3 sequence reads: CASSREQGNTEAFF. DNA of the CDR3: TGTGCCAGCAGTCGCGAACAGGGGAACACTGAAGCTTTCTTT.

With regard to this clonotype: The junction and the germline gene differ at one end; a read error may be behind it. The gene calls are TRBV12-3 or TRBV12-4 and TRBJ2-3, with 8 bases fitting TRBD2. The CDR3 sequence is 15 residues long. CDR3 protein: CASSLDGGATDAQYF. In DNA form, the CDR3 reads TGTGCCAGCAGTTTAGACGGGGGGGCCACAGATGCGCAGTATTTT.

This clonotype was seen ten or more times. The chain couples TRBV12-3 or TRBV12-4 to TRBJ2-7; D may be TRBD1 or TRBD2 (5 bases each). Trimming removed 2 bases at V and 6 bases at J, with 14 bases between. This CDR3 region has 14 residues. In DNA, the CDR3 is TGTGCCAGCAGTTTACGTCTAGAGGGGACCGAGCAGTACTTC. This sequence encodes CASSLRLEGTEQYF.

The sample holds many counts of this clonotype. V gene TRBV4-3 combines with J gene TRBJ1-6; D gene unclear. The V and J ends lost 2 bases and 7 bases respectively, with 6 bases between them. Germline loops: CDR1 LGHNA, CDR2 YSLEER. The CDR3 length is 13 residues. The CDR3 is CASSQSLNSPLHF. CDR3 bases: TGCGCCAGCAGCCAAAGTTTGAATTCACCCCTCCACTTT.